One and the same sample provided the 10 T cell receptor beta chains below, sequenced in a study of T cell repertoires in cytomegalovirus infection. TCRdb itself ran the reads through MiXCR, one entry per CDR3 protein. The sample includes approximately 750,000 distinct CDR3 sequences, roughly 36% of them seen just once. Specimen: PBMCs. Receptor source: a human donor in good health (CMV status not recorded). Some clones in this sample may be carry-over from other donors' samples.

The chain combines TRBV20-1 with TRBJ2-5, with D unclear. Germline V CDR1 and CDR2: DFQATT, SNEGSKA (reference sequence). The CDR3 sequence is 15 residues long. Between the trimmed V and J ends, which lost 5 bases and 3 bases, there was a span of 19 bases. The CDR3 is CSAPRLGFDEETQYF. For the CDR3, the DNA is TGCAGTGCTCCAAGATTGGGATTTGACGAAGAGACCCAGTACTTC.

V gene TRBV28 combines with J gene TRBJ1-2, with a possible D match to TRBD1 (5 bases). CDR1 is MDHEN, CDR2 SYDVKM, per germline. The CDR3 contains 15 residues. V was clipped by 3 bases and J by 4 bases, with 15 bases between them. The CDR3 DNA sequence: TGTGCCAGCAGTTTCCGCGGCAGGGCGGGCTATGGCTACACCTTC. Encoded protein: CASSFRGRAGYGYTF.

At least ten counts were recorded for this clonotype. The rearrangement uses TRBV14 and TRBJ2-7; D is unresolved. The CDR3 has 13 amino acids. The V end was cut by 3 bases, the J end by 3 bases, with 9 bases between. The germline V gene has CDR1 SGHDN and CDR2 FVKESK. The CDR3 DNA follows: TGTGCCAGCAGCCAGAAGAGCTTCTACGAGCAGTACTTC. The encoded protein is CASSQKSFYEQYF.

The gene calls are TRBV7-6 and TRBJ1-2, with D tentatively TRBD1 (5 bases). Germline V gene data show CDR1 as SGHVS and CDR2 as FNYEAQ. CDR3 length: 13 amino acids. V was clipped by 2 bases and J by 8 bases, with 12 bases between them. The CDR3 sequence is CASSLILGRGYTF. Written as DNA, the CDR3 is TGTGCCAGCAGCTTAATCTTGGGGCGAGGCTACACCTTC.

The V and J genes are TRBV4-1 and TRBJ2-3; D possibly corresponds to TRBD2 (6 bases). The CDR3 length is 20 residues. Germline V gene sequence: CDR1 MGHRA, CDR2 YSYEKL. V lost 0 bases and J lost 10, with 32 bases in between. The DNA for the CDR3 is TGCGCCAGCAGCCAAGATCGGAGGTTTGATAGCGGTGCGAGGCGAGTAGCGCAGTATTTT. It codes for CASSQDRRFDSGARRVAQYF.

As for this clonotype: A much larger clone differs from this one at a single base, so this may be a read error. Here the CDR3 reads CASSSTVREANYGSTF. The CDR3 DNA follows: TGTGCCAGCAGCTCCACCGTCCGGGAGGCTAACTATGGCTCCACCTTC. The chain couples TRBV7-2 to TRBJ1-2; D is unclear. The CDR3 covers 16 residues. Germline lookup yields CDR1 SGHTA and CDR2 FQGNSA. Filled out from reference TRBV7-2 and TRBJ1-2, the complete variable domain reads GAGVSQSPSNKVTEKGKDVELRCDPISGHTALYWYRQSLGQGLEFLIYFQGNSAPDKSGLPSDRFSAERTGGSVSTLTIQRTQQEDSAVYLCASSSTVREANYGSTFGSGTRLTVV.

Ten or more counts support this clonotype. The rearrangement links TRBV7-9 to TRBJ1-5; tentatively, D is TRBD1 (6 bases). Trimming stripped 4 bases from V and 3 bases from J, with 16 bases between. CDR1 is SEHNR and CDR2 is FQNEAQ in the germline V gene (reference sequence). The CDR3 contains 16 residues. The CDR3 is CASSSSSAGVNQPQHF. The CDR3, as DNA: TGTGCCAGCAGCTCATCTAGCGCAGGGGTCAATCAGCCCCAGCATTTT.

Note on this clonotype: Because it lacks the conserved phenylalanine or tryptophan at the end, this CDR3 is likely a read error. The CDR3 DNA is TGTGCCAGCAGTTTTGCAGGGGTGAGCACTGAAGCTTTCTGT. Protein product: CASSFAGVSTEAFC. The chain recombines TRBV27 with TRBJ1-1; possibly TRBD1 for D (6 bases). Germline CDR1 and CDR2: MNHEY and SMNVEV (reference sequence). The V gene lost 3 bases and the J gene lost 4 bases, with 12 bases spanning the gap. This CDR3 has 14 residues.

This clonotype was detected a few times. Here the CDR3 reads CASSSPSGGSGTEAFF. For the CDR3, the DNA is TGTGCCAGCAGCTCCCCATCAGGGGGCAGCGGGACTGAAGCTTTCTTT. The rearrangement uses TRBV7-6 and TRBJ1-1, with 8 bases identical to TRBD1. Germline values: CDR1 SGHVS, CDR2 FNYEAQ. This CDR3 spans 16 amino acids. V dropped 4 bases and J dropped 5; count of bases not matched to a gene: 12.

This chain links TRBV9 with TRBJ2-7; D may correspond to TRBD1 or TRBD2 (5 bases each). CDR3 length: 16 amino acids. The V gene lost 4 bases and the J gene lost 3 bases, with 20 bases spanning the gap. CDR1 SGDLS and CDR2 YYNGEE come from the germline V gene. The CDR3 protein is CASSPTGTSYFYEQYF. In nucleotides, the CDR3 is TGTGCCAGCAGCCCTACCGGGACCAGCTATTTCTACGAGCAGTACTTC.